This T cell receptor beta chain was sequenced in a study of shared clonotypes between healthy human individuals. In the authors' workflow: Junction-only immunoSEQ sequences carried no quality scores, so filtering differed. Profiled with immunoSEQ multiplex PCR; TCRdb holds only in-frame clones, not every one. That table is the source of V, J and clone size, and D and trimming were worked out from the DNA. The profile shows roughly 810,000 clones, roughly 96% of them singletons. Germline CDR1 SGHTA, CDR2 FQGTGA. Losses at the gene ends were 6 bases for V and 2 bases for J; bases not matched to a gene: 0. There are 13 residues in the CDR3. Selected positively for CCR7 and CD45RO-negative, naive CD8 cells excluded terminally differentiated effector memory CD45RA+ cells. The donors were all Caucasian adults (living in Nashville, Tennessee).

V and J are TRBV7-3 and TRBJ2-1; 8 bases fit TRBD2. The receptor comes from a man in his thirties or forties in good health. Input material: naive CD8+ T cells sorted from blood. The CDR3 loop is CASSSGTYNEQFF. The CDR3 coding sequence is TGTGCCAGCAGTAGCGGGACCTACAATGAGCAGTTCTTC.